This TCR beta chain is from a study of blood T cell repertoires in COVID-19. Study at large: Researchers got acute and convalescent COVID-19 samples from the United States, Italy and Spain. Sample material is recorded as cDNA or gDNA derived from T cells, B-cell-depleted T cells, or PBMCs.

Followed longitudinally, the Seattle patients had been enrolled during active infection. Germline V lookup: CDR1 MGHRA, CDR2 YSYEKL. V was clipped by 4 bases and J by 2 bases, with 15 bases between them. The CDR3 totals 15 residues. Authors' processing steps: Using reference gene primer amplification, nucleated cell counts were estimated. Here immunoSEQ multiplex PCR was the method, and the copy in TCRdb shows in-frame clones only, minus some. V, J and clone size derive from that table, while D and trimming were established from the DNA sequence. The sample consists of roughly 180,000 clones, more than 65% of them appearing once.

This TCR derives from a woman between 55 and 75 years old with COVID-19, enrolled during active disease. The specimen sequenced was peripheral blood. This chain connects TRBV4-1 to TRBJ2-7; tentatively, D is TRBD1 (6 bases). The CDR3 protein is CASSPETYRAYEQYF. CDR3 sequence (DNA): TGCGCCAGCAGCCCAGAAACCTACAGGGCCTACGAGCAGTACTTC.